Given below is one T cell receptor beta chain in context. Its antigen remains undetermined. No per-base quality is available; no much larger clone lies one base away. The source of the sample is a study of T-cell memory formation after mild COVID-19 (dated by TCRdb to the early 2020s). Turning to the overall study: TCR sequence clusters from the two donors were largely donor specific. In a couple of donors, T-cell clones that expanded and contracted after mild COVID-19 were tracked by sequencing TCRalpha and TCRbeta repertoires over time. Two young, previously healthy adult volunteers made up the cohort, one male and one female. Results and caveats for the whole study, not just this receptor: Contracting CD4+ clones were located mainly in the CM and EM memory subsets, whereas CD8+ clones were found to be enriched in EMRA. Whether the second-wave clones peaking on day 37 were SARS-CoV-2 specific was not confirmed. From day 15 to 85, contracting clones showed balanced CD4/CD8 phenotypes, whereas a second wave of clones that expanded from day 15 to 37 leaned towards CD4+. Only two mild cases were covered in the study, and larger cohorts including severe cases with pre-infection samples were considered necessary. Some responding clones were found in pre-infection memory, which suggests that pre-existing cross-reactive memory T cells took part in the SARS-CoV-2 response.

PBMCs were isolated by Ficoll-Paque density gradient centrifugation. The CDR3 covers 16 residues, taking in both the cysteine and the phenylalanine. Only CDR3 DNA is held: 48 bases, read in frame from base 1. Trimmed from V: 3 bases; trimmed from J: 4 bases; junction bases lacking a gene match: 9. Sequencing was carried out with an Illumina NovaSeq 6000. Using 5'RACE with constant-segment primers, TCRalpha and TCRbeta cDNA libraries were constructed, with sample barcodes and unique molecular identifiers added in the process. RNA was extracted from every sample with Trizol reagent. The libraries were amplified in two PCR steps, and the second step added a second sample barcode and Illumina TruSeq adapters. The libraries were sequenced on an Illumina NovaSeq using 2 x 150 bp paired-end reads. In the paper's pipeline: Reads were demultiplexed and collapsed into UMI-guided consensus sequences with migec v1.2.7. Using mixcr v2.1.11, UMI consensuses were aligned to TRA and TRB V and J templates and then assembled into clonotypes. Clonotypes were classified as expanded or contracted when called significant by both edgeR and NoisET, with noise models trained on biological replicates. For edgeR calls, a false discovery rate-adjusted p below 0.01 and a log2 fold-change threshold of 1 were applied. PCA with hierarchical clustering of max-normalized trajectories of the 1000 most abundant clonotypes was used as exploratory dynamics analysis. Each responding clone was given a CD4 or CD8 phenotype based on the CD4+ and CD8+ repertoires, which had been sequenced separately. TCRdb reran the public reads through fastp at Q25 and MiXCR, keeping productive beta chains. Each record represents a unique CDR3 protein, reported with the most common genes and DNA among its rows. The V and J calls were not made by the authors but by TCRdb's processing. This sample holds around 450,000 distinct CDR3 sequences; about 20% were observed only once. More than 8% of the sample rests with the top ten.

The TCR comes from an adult woman who had mild COVID-19 (a few samples of this study predate the infection). The sample titles of this study are shuffled in the database, so cell type and time point are left out; the donor was told from shared clones. The sequence joins TRBV12-3 or TRBV12-4 to TRBJ2-1, with 7 junctional bases fitting TRBD2. The material sequenced was PBMCs or a T cell subset sorted from them (not recorded which). CDR3 sequence: CASSFETPGGYNEQFF. The nucleotides are TGTGCCAGCAGTTTTGAGACGCCGGGGGGATACAATGAGCAGTTCTTC.